This paragraph reports one T cell receptor (beta chain). This sample is drawn from a study of blood T cell repertoires in COVID-19. About the study: Sample material is recorded as cDNA or gDNA derived from T cells, B-cell-depleted T cells, or PBMCs.

The CDR3 is 16 amino acids. Germline values: CDR1 MDHEN, CDR2 SYDVKM. Trimming removed 6 bases from V and 3 bases from J; junction bases left unmatched: 11. Per the original methods: Reference gene primer amplification yielded estimated nucleated cell counts. Repertoires were generated with immunoSEQ multiplex PCR, while TCRdb's copy carries only in-frame clones and drops some. The V and J calls and the clone size are those of that table, but D and trimming were determined from the DNA. Seen here are approximately 210,000 clones, approximately 90% observed once, and the top ten hold 11%. This TCR derives from a man aged 45-60 years with COVID-19, enrolled during active disease. The material sequenced was peripheral blood. The chain links TRBV28 to TRBJ1-2, with 9 bases that match TRBD1. The DNA for the CDR3 is TGTGCCAGCAGACCGTCGAGCCGGGACAGGGACTATGGCTACACCTTC. The encoded protein is CASRPSSRDRDYGYTF.